This TCR beta chain was identified in a study of T cell responses to AZD1222 COVID-19 vaccine (dated by TCRdb to the early 2020s). With regard to the full study: AZD1222 recipients given second doses at about 4 weeks or at about 12 weeks were pooled, since spike-specific TCR depth and breadth were not found to differ between the two schedules. A total of over 230 trial participants underwent TCR sequencing, of whom around 200 received two doses of AZD1222 and around 26 received two doses of the MenACWY control vaccine. Enrollment into the trials was organized by age into subgroups of 18-55, 56-69 and 70-plus years, and those subgroups contained approximately 160, 26 and 62 TCR-sequenced participants, respectively.

General conclusions and limits of the study: The 56-69-year group was small, and its depth increase did not reach significance, likely because of low power. Epitopes outside the regions mutated in the B.1.351 and B.1.1.7 variants were reportedly recognized by nearly half of the unique spike-specific TCRs. Only five or six AZD1222 recipients were SARS-CoV-2 seropositive at baseline, limiting conclusions about previously exposed vaccinees. A significant rise in spike-specific TCR breadth and depth was observed after two AZD1222 doses relative to day 0 and relative to MenACWY recipients. Most participants were white British and females outnumbered males, and the authors suggested that clonal diversity may have been underestimated. Because no samples from the day 14 peak response were available, repertoires could be characterized only after the peak T cell response. The whole spike protein was spanned by vaccine-associated CD4 TCRs, and dominant responses were seen in regions 160-218 and 743-854.

The CDR3 regions of human TCRbeta chains were subjected to immunosequencing. In the source study's methods: Repertoire TCRs were matched against a reference library of SARS-CoV-2-specific TCRs generated with the MIRA antigen-specificity platform. Breadth was defined as the fraction of unique TCRs that were SARS-CoV-2-associated, and depth was defined as the fraction of total T cells that were SARS-CoV-2-associated. Using the MIRA data, every spike-specific TCR was mapped to the spike region that the TCR reacted to and assigned to either a CD4 or a CD8 class. Log10-transformed breadth and depth values were compared by one-way ANOVA with Sidak's multiple comparisons tests. This is the immuneACCESS table as TCRdb keeps it, with only in-frame sequences that have V and J called. A part of the clones is gone; compared with another copy, unresolved V genes explain less than half, and the rest is unexplained. Clonal size and the V and J genes are those of that table, whereas D and trimming came from the DNA. Across this sample there are around 160,000 clones, with 91% seen only once. The ten largest clonotypes hold over 1.1% of the sample.

Trimmed from V: 5 bases; trimmed from J: 5 bases; junction bases lacking a gene match: 15. The CDR3 sequence holds 17 residues, the cysteine and phenylalanine included. Of all the DNA, just the CDR3 is kept, 51 bases in frame from base 1. CDR1 is given as SGHTA and CDR2 as FQGTGA, both from the germline V gene. Of note for this clone: Its antigen is currently not known. Per-nucleotide qualities are absent, and no much larger clonotype sits a single base away.

The time point label of this sample denotes: baseline before first vaccination. Samples from vaccinated people were obtained from the UK trials COV001 and COV002, which included a single-blind randomized controlled phase 2/3 trial of AZD1222 (ChAdOx1 nCoV-19) in healthy adults. For TCRbeta chain sequencing, PBMC samples from trial participants were taken at day 0 and at day 28 after the second dose. The source was peripheral blood, collected on day 0 of AZD1222 vaccination. The receptor's source is an adult in good health. The chain couples TRBV7-3 to TRBJ2-1, and 7 junction bases match TRBD2. The CDR3 has the sequence CASSVPGGSGRNNEQFF. The sequenced DNA: TGTGCCAGCAGCGTCCCCGGGGGGAGCGGTAGGAACAATGAGCAGTTCTTC. Joined to the reference TRBV7-3 and TRBJ2-1 proteins, this CDR3 gives the full variable domain: GAGVSQTPSNKVTEKGKYVELRCDPISGHTALYWYRQSLGQGPEFLIYFQGTGAADDSGLPNDRFFAVRPEGSVSTLKIQRTERGDSAVYLCASSVPGGSGRNNEQFFGPGTRLTVL.